This T cell receptor beta chain was obtained from a study of shared clonotypes between healthy human individuals. Study-wide results and limits: Naive CD4 clonotypes were shared across several donors at about 5.3%.

As originally analysed: Without quality scores, immunoSEQ junctional reads could not be filtered like full-length reads. The protocol was immunoSEQ multiplex PCR, while the TCRdb copy is restricted to in-frame clones and leaves out a portion. V and J calls and clone size are given by that table; D and trimming were obtained from the DNA. The sample includes about 600,000 clones, 97% seen only once; the top ten take 0.045% to 0.06%. About this clone: Its target is not known.

This CDR3 has 14 amino acids. Per germline, CDR1 SGHDN and CDR2 FVKESK. Trimming pared 1 base from V and 2 bases from J, leaving 6 bases between. The chain recombines TRBV14 with TRBJ2-1; D is ambiguous. The TCR was taken from a woman aged 30 to 39 in good health. The sequenced sample consisted of naive CD4+ T cells sorted from blood. Subset described: CD45RA+ positively selected. The CDR3 coding sequence is TGTGCCAGCAGCCAAGGTTGGGCCTACAATGAGCAGTTCTTC. It yields the protein CASSQGWAYNEQFF.